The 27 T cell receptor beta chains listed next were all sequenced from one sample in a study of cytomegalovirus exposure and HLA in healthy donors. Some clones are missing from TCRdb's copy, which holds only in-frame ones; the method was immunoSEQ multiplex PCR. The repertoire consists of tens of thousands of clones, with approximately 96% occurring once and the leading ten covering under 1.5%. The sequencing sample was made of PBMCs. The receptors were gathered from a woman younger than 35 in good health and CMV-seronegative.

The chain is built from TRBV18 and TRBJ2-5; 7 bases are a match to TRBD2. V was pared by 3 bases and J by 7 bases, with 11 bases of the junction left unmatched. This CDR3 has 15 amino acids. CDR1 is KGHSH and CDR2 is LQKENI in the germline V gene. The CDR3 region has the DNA TGTGCCAGCTCACCGCGACTAGCAGACACAAGGACCCAGTACTTC. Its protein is CASSPRLADTRTQYF.

CDR3 bases: TGTGCCAGCAGGTCGTTCAGGTCCATCTATGGCTACACCTTC. It encodes CASRSFRSIYGYTF. The genes are TRBV27 and TRBJ1-2; the D is unclear. V was cut by 6 bases and J by 4 bases, with 15 bases left in between. CDR1 and CDR2 from the germline V gene are MNHEY and SMNVEV (reference sequence). The CDR3 consists of 14 residues.

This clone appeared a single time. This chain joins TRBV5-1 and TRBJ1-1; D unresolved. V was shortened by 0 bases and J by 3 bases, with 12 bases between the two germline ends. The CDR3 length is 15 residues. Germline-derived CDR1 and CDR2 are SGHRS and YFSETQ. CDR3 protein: CASSLVRVGDTEAFF. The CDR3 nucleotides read TGCGCCAGCAGCTTGGTGCGGGTGGGCGACACTGAAGCTTTCTTT.

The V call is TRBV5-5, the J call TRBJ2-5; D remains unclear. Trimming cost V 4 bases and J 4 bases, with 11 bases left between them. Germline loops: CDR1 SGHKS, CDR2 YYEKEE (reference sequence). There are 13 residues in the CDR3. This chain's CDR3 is CASSPVQSETQYF. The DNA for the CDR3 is TGTGCCAGCAGCCCTGTGCAGTCAGAGACCCAGTACTTC.

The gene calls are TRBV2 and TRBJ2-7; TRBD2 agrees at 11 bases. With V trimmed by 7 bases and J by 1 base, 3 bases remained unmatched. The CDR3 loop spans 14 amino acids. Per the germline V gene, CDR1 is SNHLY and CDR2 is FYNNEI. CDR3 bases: TGTGCCAGCATGGTAGCGGGAGGGTCCTACGAGCAGTACTTC. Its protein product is CASMVAGGSYEQYF.

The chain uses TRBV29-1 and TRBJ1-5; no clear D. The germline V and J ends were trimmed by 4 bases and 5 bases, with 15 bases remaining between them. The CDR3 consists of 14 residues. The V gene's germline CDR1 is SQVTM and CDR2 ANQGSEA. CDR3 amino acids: CSVASQTDDQPQHF. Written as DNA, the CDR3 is TGCAGCGTTGCATCACAGACCGATGATCAGCCCCAGCATTTT.

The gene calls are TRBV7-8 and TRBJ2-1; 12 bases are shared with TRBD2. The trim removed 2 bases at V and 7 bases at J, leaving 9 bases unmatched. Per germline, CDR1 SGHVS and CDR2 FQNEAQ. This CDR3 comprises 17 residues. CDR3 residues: CASSLIPLAGGVNEQFF. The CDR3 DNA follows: TGTGCCAGCAGCTTAATCCCCCTAGCGGGAGGGGTGAATGAGCAGTTCTTC.

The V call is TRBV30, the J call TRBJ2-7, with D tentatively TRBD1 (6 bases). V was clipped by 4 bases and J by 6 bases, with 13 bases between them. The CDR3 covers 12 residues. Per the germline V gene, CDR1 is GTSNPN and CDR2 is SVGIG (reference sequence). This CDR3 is CAWNQTGFEQYF. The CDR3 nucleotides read TGTGCCTGGAACCAAACAGGGTTCGAGCAGTACTTC.

For the CDR3, the DNA is TGTGCCTGGAGAAGCGACCCCGGCTACGAGCAGTACTTC. This sequence encodes CAWRSDPGYEQYF. The chain couples TRBV30 to TRBJ2-7; no clear D gene. Between the trimmed V and J ends, which lost 3 bases and 3 bases, there was a span of 12 bases. Germline V gene sequence: CDR1 GTSNPN, CDR2 SVGIG (reference sequence). CDR3 length: 13 amino acids.

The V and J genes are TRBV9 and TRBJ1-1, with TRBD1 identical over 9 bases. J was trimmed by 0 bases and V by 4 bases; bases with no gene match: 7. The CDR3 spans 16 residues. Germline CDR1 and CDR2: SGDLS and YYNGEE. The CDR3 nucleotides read TGTGCCAGCAGCTACGACAGGGGGGAAATGAACACTGAAGCTTTCTTT. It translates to CASSYDRGEMNTEAFF.

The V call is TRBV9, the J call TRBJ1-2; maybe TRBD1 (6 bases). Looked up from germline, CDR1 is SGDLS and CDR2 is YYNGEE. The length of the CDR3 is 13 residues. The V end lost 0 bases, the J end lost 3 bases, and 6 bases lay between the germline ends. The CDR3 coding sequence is TGTGCCAGCAGCGTAGGGACAGACTATGGCTACACCTTC. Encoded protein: CASSVGTDYGYTF.

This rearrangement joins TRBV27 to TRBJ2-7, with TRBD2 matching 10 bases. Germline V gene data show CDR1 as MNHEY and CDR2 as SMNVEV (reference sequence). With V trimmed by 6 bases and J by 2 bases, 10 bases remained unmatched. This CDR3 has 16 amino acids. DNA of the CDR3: TGTGCCAGCAGCCCCGTAGGACTAGCGGAGACCTACGAGCAGTACTTC. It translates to CASSPVGLAETYEQYF.

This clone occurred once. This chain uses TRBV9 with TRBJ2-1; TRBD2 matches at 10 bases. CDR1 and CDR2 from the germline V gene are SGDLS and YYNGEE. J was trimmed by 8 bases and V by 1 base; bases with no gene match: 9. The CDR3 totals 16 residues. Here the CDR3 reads CASSVLAGEYMDEQFF. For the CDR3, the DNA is TGTGCCAGCAGCGTACTAGCGGGGGAGTATATGGATGAGCAGTTCTTC.

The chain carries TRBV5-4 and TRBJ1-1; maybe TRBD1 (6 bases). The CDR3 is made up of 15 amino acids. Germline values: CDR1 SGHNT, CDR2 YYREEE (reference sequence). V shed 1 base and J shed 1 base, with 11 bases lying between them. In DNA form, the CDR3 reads TGTGCCAGCAGCTTGTCGGACAGCCCGAACACTGAAGCTTTCTTT. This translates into CASSLSDSPNTEAFF. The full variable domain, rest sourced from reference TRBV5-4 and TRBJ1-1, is ETGVTQSPTHLIKTRGQQVTLRCSSQSGHNTVSWYQQALGQGPQFIFQYYREEENGRGNFPPRFSGLQFPNYSSELNVNALELDDSALYLCASSLSDSPNTEAFFGQGTRLTVV.

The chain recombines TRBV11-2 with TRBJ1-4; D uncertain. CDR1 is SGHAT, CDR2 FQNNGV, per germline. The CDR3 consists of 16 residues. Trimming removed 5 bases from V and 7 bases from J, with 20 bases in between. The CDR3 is CASSPSGKAEGEKLFF. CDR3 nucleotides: TGTGCCAGCAGCCCGTCGGGGAAGGCAGAGGGTGAAAAACTGTTTTTT. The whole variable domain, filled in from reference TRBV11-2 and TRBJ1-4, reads EAGVAQSPRYKIIEKRQSVAFWCNPISGHATLYWYQQILGQGPKLLIQFQNNGVVDDSQLPKDRFSAERLKGVDSTLKIQPAKLEDSAVYLCASSPSGKAEGEKLFFGSGTQLSVL.

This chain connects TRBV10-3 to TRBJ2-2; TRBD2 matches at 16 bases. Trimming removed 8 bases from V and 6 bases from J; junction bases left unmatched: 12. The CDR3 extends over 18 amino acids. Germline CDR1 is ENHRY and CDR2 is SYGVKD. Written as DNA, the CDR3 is TGTGCCATCCCTCAGCGGGGACTAGCGGGAGGGCCCGCCGGGGAGCTGTTTTTT. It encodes CAIPQRGLAGGPAGELFF.

The DNA for the CDR3 is TGCGCCAGCAGCCAAGATCAGGGGAGACAGTTCTTC. It is translated as CASSQDQGRQFF. The chain couples TRBV4-1 to TRBJ2-1, with D possibly matching TRBD1 (6 bases). The CDR3 has 12 residues. V was cut by 0 bases and J by 13 bases, with 10 bases left in between. CDR1 and CDR2 (germline): MGHRA, YSYEKL.

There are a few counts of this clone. The CDR3 spells CASSESGTYNEQFF. In nucleotides, the CDR3 is TGCGCCAGCAGTGAATCAGGAACCTACAATGAGCAGTTCTTC. The rearrangement links TRBV10-2 to TRBJ2-1; D is unclear. The CDR3 has 14 amino acids. V shed 3 bases and J shed 2 bases, with 8 bases lying between them. Germline-derived CDR1 and CDR2 are WSHSY and SAAADI.

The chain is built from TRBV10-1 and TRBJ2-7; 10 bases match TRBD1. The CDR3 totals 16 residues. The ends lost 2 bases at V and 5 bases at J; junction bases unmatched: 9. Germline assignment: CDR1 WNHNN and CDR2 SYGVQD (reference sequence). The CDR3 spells CASSEPLRDRGHEQYF. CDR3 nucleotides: TGCGCCAGCAGTGAGCCACTCCGGGACAGGGGACACGAGCAGTACTTC.

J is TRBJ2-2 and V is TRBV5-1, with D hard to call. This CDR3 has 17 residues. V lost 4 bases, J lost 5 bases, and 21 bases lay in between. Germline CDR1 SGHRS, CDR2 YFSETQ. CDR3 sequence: CASSPASVTVPTGELFF. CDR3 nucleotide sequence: TGCGCCAGCAGCCCCGCGTCGGTTACGGTGCCGACCGGGGAGCTGTTTTTT.

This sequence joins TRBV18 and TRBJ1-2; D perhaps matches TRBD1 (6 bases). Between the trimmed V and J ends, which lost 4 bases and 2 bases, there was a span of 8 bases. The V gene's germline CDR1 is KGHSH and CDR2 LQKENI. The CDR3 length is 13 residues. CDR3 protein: CASSLDRNYGYTF. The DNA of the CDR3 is TGTGCCAGCTCACTCGACAGGAACTATGGCTACACCTTC. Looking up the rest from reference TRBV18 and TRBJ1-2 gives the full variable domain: NAGVMQNPRHLVRRRGQEARLRCSPMKGHSHVYWYRQLPEEGLKFMVYLQKENIIDESGMPKERFSAEFPKEGPSILRIQQVVRGDSAAYFCASSLDRNYGYTFGSGTRLTVV.

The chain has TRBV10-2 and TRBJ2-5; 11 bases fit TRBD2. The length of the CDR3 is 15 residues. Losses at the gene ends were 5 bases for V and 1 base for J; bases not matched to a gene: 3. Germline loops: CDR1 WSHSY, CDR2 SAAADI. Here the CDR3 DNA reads TGCGCCAGCAGTCGACTAGCGGGACCCCAAGAGACCCAGTACTTC. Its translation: CASSRLAGPQETQYF.

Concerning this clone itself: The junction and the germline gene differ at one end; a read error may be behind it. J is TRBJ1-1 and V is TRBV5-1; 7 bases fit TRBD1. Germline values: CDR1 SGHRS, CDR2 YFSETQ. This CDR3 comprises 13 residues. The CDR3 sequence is CASSPTGNSEAFF. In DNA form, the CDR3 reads TGCGCCAGCAGCCCGACAGGGAACAGTGAAGCTTTCTTT.

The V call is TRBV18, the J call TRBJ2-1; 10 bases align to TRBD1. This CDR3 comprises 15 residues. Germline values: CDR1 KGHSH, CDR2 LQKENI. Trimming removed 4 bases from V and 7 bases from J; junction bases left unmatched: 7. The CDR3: CASSLGQGPINEQFF. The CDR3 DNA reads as TGTGCCAGCTCACTGGGACAGGGGCCAATAAATGAGCAGTTCTTC.

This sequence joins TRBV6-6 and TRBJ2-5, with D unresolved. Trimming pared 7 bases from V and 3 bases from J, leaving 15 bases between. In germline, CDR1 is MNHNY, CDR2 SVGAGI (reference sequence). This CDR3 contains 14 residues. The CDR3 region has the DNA TGTGCCAGCACCCTTTCCCACAGAAAAGAGACCCAGTACTTC. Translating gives CASTLSHRKETQYF.

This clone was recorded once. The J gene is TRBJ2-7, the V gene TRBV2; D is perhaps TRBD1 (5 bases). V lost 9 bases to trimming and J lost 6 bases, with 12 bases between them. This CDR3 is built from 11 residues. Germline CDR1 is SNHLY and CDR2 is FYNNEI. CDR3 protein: CARISRGEQYF. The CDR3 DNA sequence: TGTGCCAGGATCTCAAGGGGCGAGCAGTACTTC. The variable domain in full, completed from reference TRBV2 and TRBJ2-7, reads EPEVTQTPSHQVTQMGQEVILRCVPISNHLYFYWYRQILGQKVEFLVSFYNNEISEKSEIFDDQFSVERPDGSNFTLKIRSTKLEDSAMYFCARISRGEQYFGPGTRLTVT.

The CDR3 loop reads CASKAGVGYTF. The CDR3 bases are TGCGCCAGCAAAGCAGGGGTTGGCTACACCTTC. The V and J genes are TRBV5-1 and TRBJ1-2; D might be TRBD1 (6 bases). The germline V gene encodes CDR1 SGHRS and CDR2 YFSETQ. CDR3 length equals 11 residues. The V and J ends lost 6 bases and 7 bases respectively, with 10 bases between them. Supplemented by reference TRBV5-1 and TRBJ1-2, the full variable domain reads KAGVTQTPRYLIKTRGQQVTLSCSPISGHRSVSWYQQTPGQGLQFLFEYFSETQRNKGNFPGRFSGRQFSNSRSEMNVSTLELGDSALYLCASKAGVGYTFGSGTRLTVV.